This TCR beta chain was recorded in a study of read filtering for tumor transcriptome and immune sequencing. Study-level results: RNA-seq captured clonotypes less deeply and reliably than IR-seq.

Concerning this clonotype itself: No antigen is known for it.

This library used around 0.4 ug RNA and molecular barcoded adaptors spanning alpha/delta and beta/gamma chains. TCRdb analysed the reads with MiXCR anew, one entry per CDR3 protein. The profile shows over 50,000 distinct CDR3 sequences, around a fifth of them singletons. CDR3 length: 14 residues. The germline gives CDR1 SGHAT, CDR2 FQNNGV. V lost 2 bases, J lost 8 bases, and 8 bases stayed unmatched. The genes are TRBV11-2 and TRBJ1-2; 7 positions match TRBD1. The receptor comes from a donor older than 35 with multiple myeloma. Sequenced sample: a population of CD138-negative cells sorted from bone marrow. The CDR3, as DNA: TGTGCCAGCAGCTTAAGGCAGGGGGAGAGAGGCTACACCTTC. Its protein product is CASSLRQGERGYTF.